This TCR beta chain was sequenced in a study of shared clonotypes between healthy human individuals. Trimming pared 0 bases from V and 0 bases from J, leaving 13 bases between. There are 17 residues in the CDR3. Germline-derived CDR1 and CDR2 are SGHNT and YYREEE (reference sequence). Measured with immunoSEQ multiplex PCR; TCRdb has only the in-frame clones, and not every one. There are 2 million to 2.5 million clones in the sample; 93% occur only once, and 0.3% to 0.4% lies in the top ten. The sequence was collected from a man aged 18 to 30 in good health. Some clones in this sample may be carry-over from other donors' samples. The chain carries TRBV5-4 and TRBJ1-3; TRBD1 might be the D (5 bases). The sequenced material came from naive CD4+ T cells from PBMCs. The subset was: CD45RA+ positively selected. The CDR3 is CASSLETGTVSGNTIYF. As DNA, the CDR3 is TGTGCCAGCAGCTTGGAAACCGGGACGGTCTCTGGAAACACCATATATTTT.